Included here is one TCR beta chain sequence, with context. Its antigen is currently unknown. The sample is drawn from a study of cytomegalovirus exposure and HLA in healthy donors. The PCR made use of 60 Vbeta and 13 Jbeta primers. Using immunoSEQ multiplex PCR, the repertoire was profiled, and TCRdb retains in-frame clones only, with some absent. The sample yields about 130,000 clones, around 81% seen once. Findings and limits, study-wide: Some TCR beta chains (164 of them) were listed as cytomegalovirus-associated. For most TCR beta V segments, an earlier analysis put the productive rate at about 87% or about 30% of the time. Some V segments (TRBV6-2 and TRBV6-3 among them) were excluded as indistinguishable.

Trimming took off 4 bases at V and 1 base at J, with 11 bases between the two ends. CDR1 is SGDLS and CDR2 is YYNGEE in the germline V gene. This CDR3 has 14 amino acids. This receptor was taken from a man younger than 35 in good health and CMV-seronegative. Sequencing used PBMCs. The chain is built from TRBV9 and TRBJ1-1, with TRBD1 as a possible D gene (5 bases). CDR3 DNA sequence: TGTGCCAGCAGCCTCGGACATCGGAACACTGAAGCTTTCTTT. Translating gives CASSLGHRNTEAFF.